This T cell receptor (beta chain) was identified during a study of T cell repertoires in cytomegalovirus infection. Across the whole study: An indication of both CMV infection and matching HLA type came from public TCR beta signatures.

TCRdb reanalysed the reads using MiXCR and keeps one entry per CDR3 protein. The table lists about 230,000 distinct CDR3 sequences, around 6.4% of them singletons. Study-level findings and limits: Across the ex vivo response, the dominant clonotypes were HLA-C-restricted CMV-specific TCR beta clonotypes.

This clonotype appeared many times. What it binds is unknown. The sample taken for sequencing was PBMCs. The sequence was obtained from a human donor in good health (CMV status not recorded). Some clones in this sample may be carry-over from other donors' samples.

CDR3 amino acids: CASSAINRGGSYEQYF. The CDR3 DNA follows: TGTGCCAGCAGTGCGATCAACAGGGGAGGTTCCTACGAGCAGTACTTC. The chain combines TRBV6-1 with TRBJ2-7; TRBD1 might be the D (7 bases). Germline V gives CDR1 MNHNS, CDR2 SASEGT. The CDR3 sequence is 16 residues long. The V end lost 4 bases, the J end lost 1 base, and 17 bases lay between the germline ends.